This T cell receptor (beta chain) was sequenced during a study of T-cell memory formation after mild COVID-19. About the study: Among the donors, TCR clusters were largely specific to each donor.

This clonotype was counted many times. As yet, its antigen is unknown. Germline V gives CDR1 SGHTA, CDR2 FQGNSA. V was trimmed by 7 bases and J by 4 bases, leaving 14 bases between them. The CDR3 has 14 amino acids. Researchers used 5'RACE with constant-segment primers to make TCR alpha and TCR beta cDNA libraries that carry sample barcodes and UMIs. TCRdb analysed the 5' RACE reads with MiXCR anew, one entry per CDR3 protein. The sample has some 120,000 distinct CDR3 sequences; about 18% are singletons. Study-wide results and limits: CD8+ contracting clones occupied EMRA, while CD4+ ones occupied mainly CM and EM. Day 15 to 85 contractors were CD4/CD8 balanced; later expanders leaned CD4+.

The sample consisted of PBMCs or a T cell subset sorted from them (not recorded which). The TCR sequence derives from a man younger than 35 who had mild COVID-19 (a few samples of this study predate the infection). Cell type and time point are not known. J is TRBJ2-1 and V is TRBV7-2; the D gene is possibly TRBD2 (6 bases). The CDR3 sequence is CASTGGYGYNEQFF. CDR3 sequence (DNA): TGTGCCAGCACCGGAGGGTATGGGTACAATGAGCAGTTCTTC.